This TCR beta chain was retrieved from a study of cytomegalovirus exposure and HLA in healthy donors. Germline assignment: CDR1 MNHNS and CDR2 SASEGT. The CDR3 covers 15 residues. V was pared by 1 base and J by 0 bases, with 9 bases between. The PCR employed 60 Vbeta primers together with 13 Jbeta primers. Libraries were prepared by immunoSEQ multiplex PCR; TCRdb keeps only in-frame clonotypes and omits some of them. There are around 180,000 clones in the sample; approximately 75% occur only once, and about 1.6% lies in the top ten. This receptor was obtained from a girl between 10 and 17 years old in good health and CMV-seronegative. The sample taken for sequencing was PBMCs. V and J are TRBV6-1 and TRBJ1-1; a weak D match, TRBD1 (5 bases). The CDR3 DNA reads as TGTGCCAGCAGTGAAGATAGGGGCATGAACACTGAAGCTTTCTTT. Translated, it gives CASSEDRGMNTEAFF.